This is a list of T cell receptor beta chains from one sample in a study of T-cell reconstitution after alpha-beta-depleted transplantation in children. In TCRdb, the PCR reads were re-called with MiXCR into one record per CDR3 protein. The sample yields hundreds of thousands of distinct CDR3 sequences, roughly 8.1% seen once. The input for sequencing was PBMCs, mostly from graft donor cells, taken 360 days after TCRalphabeta/CD19-depleted stem cell transplant. These TCRs come from a male patient between 2 and 15 years old who had a stem cell transplant for acute myeloid leukemia, so the T cells may come from the graft donor. CDR3s include the opening cysteine and the closing phenylalanine or tryptophan. The D gene is left open where the match is weak. Only some rows state a clone size, as once, few, many or a class for expanded clones.

j_gene | abundance | d_gene | v_gene | CDR3nt | CDR3aa
TRBJ2-1 | few | TRBD2 | TRBV7-3 | TGTGCCAGCAGCGCCGGGACTAGCGGGGTGGTTGAGCAGTTCTTC | CASSAGTSGVVEQFF
TRBJ2-5 | NA | TRBD2 | TRBV28 | TGTGCCAGCAGTTTATCCGGGACTAGCGGACAAGAGACCCAGTACTTC | CASSLSGTSGQETQYF
TRBJ2-7 | few | TRBD2 | TRBV20-1 | TGCAGTGCTGGCCCGGGACTAGCTACACTGTCAGGGGAGCAGTACTTC | CSAGPGLATLSGEQYF
TRBJ2-5 | NA | NA | TRBV12-3/TRBV12-4 | TGTGCCAGCAGTTTTGGACCCTTACAAGAGACCCAGTACTTC | CASSFGPLQETQYF
TRBJ2-1 | many | NA | TRBV4-1 | TGCGCCAGCAGCGGGATCAGGGGTTATGATGAGCAGTTCTTC | CASSGIRGYDEQFF
TRBJ2-1 | many | TRBD2 | TRBV20-1 | TGCAGTGCTCCACTAGCGGGAGTACCTGAGCAGTTCTTC | CSAPLAGVPEQFF
TRBJ2-5 | many | NA | TRBV20-1 | TGCAGTGCTACCTACCCCAGGGGAGGAGAAGAGACCCAGTACTTC | CSATYPRGGEETQYF
TRBJ1-2 | few | TRBD1 | TRBV7-2 | TGTGCCAGCAGCTTGGGACAGACATACTATGGCTACACCTTC | CASSLGQTYYGYTF
TRBJ2-1 | NA | NA | TRBV20-1 | TGCAGTGCTAGCGGCCTCAGAGGTACCCAATACAATGAGCAGTTCTTC | CSASGLRGTQYNEQFF
TRBJ1-2 | many | NA | TRBV6-5 | TGTGCCAGCAGTTACTCTAGCAGTTTGAGTTTGGGCTACACCTTC | CASSYSSSLSLGYTF
TRBJ1-5 | few | NA | TRBV7-9 | TGTGCCAGCAGCCCAGGAGGGAGGCTGGATCAGCCCCAGCATTTT | CASSPGGRLDQPQHF
TRBJ2-1 | few | NA | TRBV6-1 | TGTGCCAGCAGACAGGGACTCTCCTACAATGAGCAGTTCTTC | CASRQGLSYNEQFF
TRBJ2-3 | few | TRBD2 | TRBV7-6 | TGTGCCAGCAGCCTACGACTAGCGGGCGTGCAGTATTTT | CASSLRLAGVQYF
TRBJ2-3 | many | TRBD2 | TRBV10-3 | TGTGCCATCAGTGAAGGGGGGACTAGCGGAGCTTACACAGATACGCAGTATTTT | CAISEGGTSGAYTDTQYF
TRBJ2-2 | many | NA | TRBV19 | TGTGCCAGCGGGAACACCGGGGAGCTGTTTTTT | CASGNTGELFF
TRBJ1-1 | NA | TRBD1 | TRBV5-1 | TGCGCCAGCAGCTTGCAGGGGGCTGTGAACACTGAAGCTTTCTTT | CASSLQGAVNTEAFF
TRBJ2-5 | NA | NA | TRBV5-1 | TGCGCCAGCAGCCCGAGACCTGCCGGGGAGACCCAGTACTTC | CASSPRPAGETQYF
TRBJ1-2 | few | NA | TRBV27 | TGTGCCAGCAGTTTATCGTGGAACTATGGCTACACCTTC | CASSLSWNYGYTF
TRBJ2-2 | many | NA | TRBV6-5 | TGTGCCAGCAGTTCTCGCAAGAAGAACACCGGGGAGCTGTTTTTT | CASSSRKKNTGELFF
TRBJ1-5 | NA | NA | TRBV11-2 | TGTGCCAGCAGTAGACAGGAGAATCAGCCCCAGCATTTT | CASSRQENQPQHF
TRBJ2-1 | few | NA | TRBV29-1 | TGCAGCGCAGGAGGGGGGGGGATCCGGGACAATGAGCAGTTCTTC | CSAGGGGIRDNEQFF
TRBJ1-1 | few | TRBD1 | TRBV20-1 | TGCAGTGCTAGAGATCGGGGCGGACAGGGAATGAACACTGAAGCTTTCTTT | CSARDRGGQGMNTEAFF
TRBJ1-4 | many | NA | TRBV29-1 | TGCAGCGTCGGGATAAATGAAAAACTGTTTTTT | CSVGINEKLFF
TRBJ2-2 | few | NA | TRBV20-1 | TGCAGTGCTAGAGCCGGGGTAAACACCGGGGAGCTGTTTTTT | CSARAGVNTGELFF
TRBJ2-2 | few | NA | TRBV12-3/TRBV12-4 | TGTGCCAGCAGTTTAGCCACCCACACCGGGGAGCTGTTTTTT | CASSLATHTGELFF
TRBJ1-1 | many | TRBD1 | TRBV11-2 | TGTGCCAGCAGCTTAGAGGGCAGGGGGCACACTGAAGCTTTCTTT | CASSLEGRGHTEAFF
TRBJ2-1 | many | NA | TRBV27 | TGTGCCAGCAGTTTAGATGACGGGGTCCGGGATGAGCAGTTCTTC | CASSLDDGVRDEQFF
TRBJ1-1 | NA | NA | TRBV6-5 | TGTGCCAGCACGTTACGAATCGGGAACACTGAAGCTTTCTTT | CASTLRIGNTEAFF
TRBJ1-2 | NA | NA | TRBV20-1 | TGCAGTGCTAGAGACCGGACAGTTACTTGGAACTATGGCTACACCTTC | CSARDRTVTWNYGYTF
TRBJ1-1 | many | NA | TRBV5-1 | TGCGCCAGCAGCTTGGTTGGCAGCGCCCTGGAAGCTTTCTTT | CASSLVGSALEAFF
TRBJ2-2 | many | TRBD1 | TRBV5-1 | TGCGCCAGCAGCTCACGACAGGGGAACGGGGAGCTGTTTTTT | CASSSRQGNGELFF
TRBJ2-7 | few | TRBD1 | TRBV24-1 | TGTGCCACCAGTGATTCCCGGGACAGCTCCTACGAGCAGTACTTC | CATSDSRDSSYEQYF
TRBJ2-4 | many | NA | TRBV20-1 | TGCAGTGCTAGAGTAGGACCTAACATCGACATTCAGTACTTC | CSARVGPNIDIQYF